This T cell receptor beta chain was sequenced during a study of blood T cell repertoires in COVID-19. Study at large: From the United States, Italy and Spain came samples of acute and convalescent COVID-19. T cells, B-cell-depleted T cells, or PBMCs supplied cDNA or gDNA.

The CDR3 is made up of 13 amino acids. Germline V CDR1 and CDR2: SGHKS, YYEKEE (reference sequence). Trimming cost V 0 bases and J 7 bases, with 7 bases left between them. The Seattle patients, enrolled during active infection, were followed longitudinally. Under the authors' procedure: Nucleated cell number was recorded as an estimate derived from reference gene primer amplification. TCRdb's copy holds only in-frame clones and misses some; the assay was immunoSEQ multiplex PCR. Clone size and V and J calls were adopted from that table, with D and trimming inferred from the DNA. The profile shows roughly 240,000 clones, approximately 85% of them singletons.

This TCR came from a man in his fifties with COVID-19, enrolled during active disease. The rearrangement uses TRBV5-5 and TRBJ1-4; D ambiguous. Sequenced sample: peripheral blood. The CDR3 here is CASSLEIVEKLFF. The CDR3 nucleotides read TGTGCCAGCAGCTTGGAGATAGTTGAAAAACTGTTTTTT.